The present T cell receptor (beta chain) was sequenced within a study of blood T cell repertoires in COVID-19. Across the study: Acute and convalescent COVID-19 specimens originated in the United States, Italy and Spain.

Authors' data handling: It was from reference gene primer amplification that nucleated cell counts were estimated. Sequencing used immunoSEQ multiplex PCR; TCRdb keeps in-frame clones, though not all of them. The D gene and trimming were derived from the DNA, and the V and J assignments and clone size from that table. The sample has about 240,000 clones; approximately 84% are singletons. Study members were between 18 and 89 years old and lived in roughly 24 US regions. This clone was seen just once. The CDR3 extends over 13 amino acids. The germline gives CDR1 SEHNR, CDR2 FQNEAQ (reference sequence). V shed 2 bases and J shed 7 bases, with 12 bases lying between them.

This TCR was sampled from a woman aged 40-49 years with acute COVID-19. The sequenced sample was PBMCs or T cells enriched from blood (not recorded which). The chain recombines TRBV7-9 with TRBJ2-7; D possibly corresponds to TRBD2 (6 bases). CDR3 nucleotides: TGTGCCAGCAGCTTACCGGGACTCACGGAGCAGTACTTC. Translated, it gives CASSLPGLTEQYF.